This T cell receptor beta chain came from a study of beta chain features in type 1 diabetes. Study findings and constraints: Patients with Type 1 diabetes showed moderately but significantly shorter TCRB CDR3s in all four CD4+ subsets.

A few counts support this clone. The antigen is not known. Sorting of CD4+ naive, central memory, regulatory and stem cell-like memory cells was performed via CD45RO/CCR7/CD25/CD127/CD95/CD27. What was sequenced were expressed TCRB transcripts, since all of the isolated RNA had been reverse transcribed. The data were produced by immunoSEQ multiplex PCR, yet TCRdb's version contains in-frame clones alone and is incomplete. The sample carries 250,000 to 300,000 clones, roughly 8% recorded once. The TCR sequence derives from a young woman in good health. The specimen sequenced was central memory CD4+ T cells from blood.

The CDR3 is CASSSQGGEQFF. The CDR3 coding sequence is TGTGCCAGCAGCTCACAGGGCGGTGAGCAGTTCTTC. The rearrangement links TRBV7-7 to TRBJ2-1; D might be TRBD1 (6 bases). Germline assignment: CDR1 SSHAT and CDR2 FNYEAQ (reference sequence). The CDR3 covers 12 residues. V was trimmed by 4 bases and J by 9 bases, leaving 10 bases between them.